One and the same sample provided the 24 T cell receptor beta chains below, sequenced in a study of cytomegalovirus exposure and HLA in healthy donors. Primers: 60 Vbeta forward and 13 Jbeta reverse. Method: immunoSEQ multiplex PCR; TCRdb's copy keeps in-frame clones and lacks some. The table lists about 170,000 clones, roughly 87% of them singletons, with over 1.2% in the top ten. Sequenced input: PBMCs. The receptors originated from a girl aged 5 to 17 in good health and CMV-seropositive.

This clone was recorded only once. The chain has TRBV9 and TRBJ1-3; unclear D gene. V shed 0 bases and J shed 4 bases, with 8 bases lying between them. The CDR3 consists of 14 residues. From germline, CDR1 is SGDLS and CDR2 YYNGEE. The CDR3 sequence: CASSVASVGNTIYF. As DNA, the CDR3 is TGTGCCAGCAGCGTAGCTTCTGTAGGAAACACCATATATTTT. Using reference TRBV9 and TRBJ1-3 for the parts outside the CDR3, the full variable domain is DSGVTQTPKHLITATGQRVTLRCSPRSGDLSVYWYQQSLDQGLQFLIQYYNGEERAKGNILERFSAQQFPDLHSELNLSSLELGDSALYFCASSVASVGNTIYFGEGSWLTVV.

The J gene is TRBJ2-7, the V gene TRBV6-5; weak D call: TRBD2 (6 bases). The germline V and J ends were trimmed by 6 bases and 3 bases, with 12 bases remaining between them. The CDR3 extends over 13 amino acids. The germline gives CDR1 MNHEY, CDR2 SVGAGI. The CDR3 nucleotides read TGTGCCAGCAGAAGGTCCGGGAGCTACGAGCAGTACTTC. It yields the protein CASRRSGSYEQYF.

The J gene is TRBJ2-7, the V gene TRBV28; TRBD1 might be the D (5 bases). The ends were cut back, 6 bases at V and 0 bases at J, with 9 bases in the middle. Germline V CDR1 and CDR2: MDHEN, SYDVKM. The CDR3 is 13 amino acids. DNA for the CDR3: TGTGCCAGCAGCGACAGAAGCTCCTACGAGCAGTACTTC. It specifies CASSDRSSYEQYF.

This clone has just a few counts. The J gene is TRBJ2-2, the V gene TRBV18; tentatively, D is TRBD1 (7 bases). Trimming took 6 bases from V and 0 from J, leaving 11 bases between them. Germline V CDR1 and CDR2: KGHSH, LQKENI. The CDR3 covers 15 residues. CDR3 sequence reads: CASSSGGPNTGELFF. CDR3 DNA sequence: TGTGCCAGCTCCTCAGGGGGGCCGAACACCGGGGAGCTGTTTTTT.

CDR3 residues: CASSLAGGVEAFF. As DNA, the CDR3 is TGCGCCAGCAGCTTGGCCGGGGGGGTTGAAGCTTTCTTT. This chain links TRBV5-1 with TRBJ1-1; a possible D gene is TRBD1 (5 bases). CDR3 size: 13 residues. Germline V lookup: CDR1 SGHRS, CDR2 YFSETQ. Between the trimmed V and J ends, which lost 0 bases and 7 bases, there was a span of 10 bases.

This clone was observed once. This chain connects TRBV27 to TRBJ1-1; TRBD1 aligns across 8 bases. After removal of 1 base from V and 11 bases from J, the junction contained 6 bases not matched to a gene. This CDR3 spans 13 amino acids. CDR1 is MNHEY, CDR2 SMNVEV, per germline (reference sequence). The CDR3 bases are TGTGCCAGCAGTTTATTGACAGGGGATGACGCTTTCTTT. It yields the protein CASSLLTGDDAFF.

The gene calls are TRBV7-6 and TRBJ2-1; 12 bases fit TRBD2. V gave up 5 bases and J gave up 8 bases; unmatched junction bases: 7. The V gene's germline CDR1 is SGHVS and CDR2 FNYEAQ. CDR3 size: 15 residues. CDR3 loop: CASSASSGGVDEQFF. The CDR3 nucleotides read TGTGCCAGCAGCGCCTCTAGCGGGGGGGTCGATGAGCAGTTCTTC.

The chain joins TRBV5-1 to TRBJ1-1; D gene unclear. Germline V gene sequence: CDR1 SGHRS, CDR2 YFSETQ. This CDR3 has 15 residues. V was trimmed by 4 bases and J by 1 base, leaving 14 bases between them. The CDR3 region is CASSPWGGRNTEAFF. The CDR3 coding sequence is TGCGCCAGCAGCCCTTGGGGAGGTCGGAACACTGAAGCTTTCTTT. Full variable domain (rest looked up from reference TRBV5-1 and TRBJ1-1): KAGVTQTPRYLIKTRGQQVTLSCSPISGHRSVSWYQQTPGQGLQFLFEYFSETQRNKGNFPGRFSGRQFSNSRSEMNVSTLELGDSALYLCASSPWGGRNTEAFFGQGTRLTVV.

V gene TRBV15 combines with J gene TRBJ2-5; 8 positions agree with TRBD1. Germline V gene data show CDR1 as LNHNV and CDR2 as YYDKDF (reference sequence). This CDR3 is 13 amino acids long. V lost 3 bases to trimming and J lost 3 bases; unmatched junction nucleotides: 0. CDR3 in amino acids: CATSRDREETQYF. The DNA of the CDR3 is TGTGCCACCAGCAGGGACAGGGAAGAGACCCAGTACTTC.

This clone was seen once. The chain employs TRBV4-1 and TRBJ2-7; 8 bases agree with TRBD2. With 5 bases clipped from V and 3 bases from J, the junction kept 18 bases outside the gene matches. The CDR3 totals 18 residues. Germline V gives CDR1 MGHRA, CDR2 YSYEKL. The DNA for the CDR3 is TGCGCCAGCAGCATTCAGCAGGGATTAGCGGGGATGGACTACGAGCAGTACTTC. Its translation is CASSIQQGLAGMDYEQYF.

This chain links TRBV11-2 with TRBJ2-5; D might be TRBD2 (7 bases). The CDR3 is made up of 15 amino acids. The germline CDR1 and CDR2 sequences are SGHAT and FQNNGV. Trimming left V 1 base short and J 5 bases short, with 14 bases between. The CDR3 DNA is TGTGCCAGCAGCTTAGGGAGGGGGGGGAAGGAGACCCAGTACTTC. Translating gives CASSLGRGGKETQYF.

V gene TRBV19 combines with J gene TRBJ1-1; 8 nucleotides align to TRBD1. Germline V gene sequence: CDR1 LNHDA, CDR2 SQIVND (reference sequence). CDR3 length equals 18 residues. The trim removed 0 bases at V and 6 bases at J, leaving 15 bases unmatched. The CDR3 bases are TGTGCCAGTAGTATAGATAGGTTGGGACAGGTTTCAAAGGCTGAAGCTTTCTTT. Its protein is CASSIDRLGQVSKAEAFF.

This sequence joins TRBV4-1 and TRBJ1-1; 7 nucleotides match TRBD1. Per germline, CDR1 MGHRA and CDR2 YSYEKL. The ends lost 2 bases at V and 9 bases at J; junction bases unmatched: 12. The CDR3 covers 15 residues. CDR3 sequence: CASSQQVLQGHKAFF. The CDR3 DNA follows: TGCGCCAGCAGCCAACAAGTTTTACAGGGGCATAAAGCTTTCTTT.

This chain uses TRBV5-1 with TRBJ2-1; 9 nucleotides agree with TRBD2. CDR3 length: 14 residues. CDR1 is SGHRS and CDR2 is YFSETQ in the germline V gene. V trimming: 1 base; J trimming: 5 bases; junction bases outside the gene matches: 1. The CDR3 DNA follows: TGCGCCAGCAGCTTGACTAGCGGGCACAATGAGCAGTTCTTC. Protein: CASSLTSGHNEQFF. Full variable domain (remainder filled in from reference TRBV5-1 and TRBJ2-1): KAGVTQTPRYLIKTRGQQVTLSCSPISGHRSVSWYQQTPGQGLQFLFEYFSETQRNKGNFPGRFSGRQFSNSRSEMNVSTLELGDSALYLCASSLTSGHNEQFFGPGTRLTVL.

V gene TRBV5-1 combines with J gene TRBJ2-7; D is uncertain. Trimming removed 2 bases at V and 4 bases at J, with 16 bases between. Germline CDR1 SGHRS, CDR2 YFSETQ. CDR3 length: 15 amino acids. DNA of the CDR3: TGCGCCAGCAGCTTACACAACGGGTCTCCATACGAGCAGTACTTC. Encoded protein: CASSLHNGSPYEQYF.

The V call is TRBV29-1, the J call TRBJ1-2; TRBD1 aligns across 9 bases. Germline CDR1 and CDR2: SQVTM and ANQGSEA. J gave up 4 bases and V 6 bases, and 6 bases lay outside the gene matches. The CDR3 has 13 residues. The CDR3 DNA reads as TGCAGCGTACGGGGACAGGGAATCTATGGCTACACCTTC. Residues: CSVRGQGIYGYTF.

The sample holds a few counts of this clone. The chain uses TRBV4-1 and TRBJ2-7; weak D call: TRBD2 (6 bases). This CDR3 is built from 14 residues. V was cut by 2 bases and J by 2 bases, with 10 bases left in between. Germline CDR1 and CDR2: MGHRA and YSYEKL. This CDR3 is CASSQQGGAYEQYF. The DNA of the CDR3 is TGCGCCAGCAGCCAACAAGGCGGGGCCTACGAGCAGTACTTC.

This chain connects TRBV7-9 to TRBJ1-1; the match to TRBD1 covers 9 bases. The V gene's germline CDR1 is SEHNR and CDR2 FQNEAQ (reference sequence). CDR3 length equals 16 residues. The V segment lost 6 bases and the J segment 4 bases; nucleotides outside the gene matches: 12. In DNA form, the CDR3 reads TGTGCCAGCAGTACCCGACAGGGGGTTAGGAGCACTGAAGCTTTCTTT. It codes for CASSTRQGVRSTEAFF.

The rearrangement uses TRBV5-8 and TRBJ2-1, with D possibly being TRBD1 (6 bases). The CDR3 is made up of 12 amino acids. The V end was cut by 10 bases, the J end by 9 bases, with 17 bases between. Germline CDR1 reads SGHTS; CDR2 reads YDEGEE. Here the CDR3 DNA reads TGTGCCGGGGCCGAGGGGGTCCCTGAGCAGTTCTTC. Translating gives CAGAEGVPEQFF.

The DNA of the CDR3 is TGTGCCAGTAAGAAAGTAGCGGGGGGGCGTACCGGGGAGCTGTTTTTT. Translating gives CASKKVAGGRTGELFF. The rearrangement joins TRBV19 to TRBJ2-2, with 11 nucleotides matching TRBD2. With V trimmed by 7 bases and J by 5 bases, 9 bases remained unmatched. CDR1 LNHDA and CDR2 SQIVND come from the germline V gene (reference sequence). This CDR3 spans 16 amino acids.

The CDR3 here is CASSGGTSGRWYEQYF. The CDR3 nucleotides read TGTGCCAGCAGTGGCGGGACTAGCGGGAGGTGGTACGAGCAGTACTTC. V gene TRBV28 combines with J gene TRBJ2-7; 15 positions agree with TRBD2. Looked up from germline, CDR1 is MDHEN and CDR2 is SYDVKM. The CDR3 covers 16 residues. Trimming removed 5 bases from V and 4 bases from J; junction bases left unmatched: 6.

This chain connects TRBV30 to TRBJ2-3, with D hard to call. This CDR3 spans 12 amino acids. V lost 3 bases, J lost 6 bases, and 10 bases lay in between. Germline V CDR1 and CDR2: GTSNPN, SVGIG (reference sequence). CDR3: CAWSVMADTQYF. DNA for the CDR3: TGTGCCTGGAGCGTAATGGCCGATACGCAGTATTTT.

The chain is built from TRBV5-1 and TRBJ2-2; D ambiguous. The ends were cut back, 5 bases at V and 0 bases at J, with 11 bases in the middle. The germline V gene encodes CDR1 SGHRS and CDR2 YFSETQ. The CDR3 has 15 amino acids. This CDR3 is CASSRVQANTGELFF. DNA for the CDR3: TGCGCCAGCAGTCGGGTTCAAGCGAACACCGGGGAGCTGTTTTTT.

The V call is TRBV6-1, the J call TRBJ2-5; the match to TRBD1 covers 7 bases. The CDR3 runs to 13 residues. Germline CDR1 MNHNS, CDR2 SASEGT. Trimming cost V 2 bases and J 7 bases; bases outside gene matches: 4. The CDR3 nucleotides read TGTGCCAGCAGTGAACCGGCAGGGGGGACCCAGTACTTC. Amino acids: CASSEPAGGTQYF.